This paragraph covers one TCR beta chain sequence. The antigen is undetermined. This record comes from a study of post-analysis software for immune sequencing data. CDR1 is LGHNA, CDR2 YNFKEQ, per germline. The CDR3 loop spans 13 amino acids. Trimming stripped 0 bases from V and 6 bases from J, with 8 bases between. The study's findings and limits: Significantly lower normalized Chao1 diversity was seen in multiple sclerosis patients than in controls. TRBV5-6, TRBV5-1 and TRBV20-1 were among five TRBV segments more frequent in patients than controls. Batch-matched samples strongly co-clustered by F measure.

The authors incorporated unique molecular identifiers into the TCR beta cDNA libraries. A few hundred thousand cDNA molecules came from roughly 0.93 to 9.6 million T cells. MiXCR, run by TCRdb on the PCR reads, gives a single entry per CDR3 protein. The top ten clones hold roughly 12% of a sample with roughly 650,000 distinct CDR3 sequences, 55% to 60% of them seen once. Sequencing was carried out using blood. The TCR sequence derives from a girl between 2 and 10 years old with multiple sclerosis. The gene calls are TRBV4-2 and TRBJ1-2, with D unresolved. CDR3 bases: TGTGCCAGCAGCCAAGAAAGATGGGATGGCTACACCTTC. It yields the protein CASSQERWDGYTF.